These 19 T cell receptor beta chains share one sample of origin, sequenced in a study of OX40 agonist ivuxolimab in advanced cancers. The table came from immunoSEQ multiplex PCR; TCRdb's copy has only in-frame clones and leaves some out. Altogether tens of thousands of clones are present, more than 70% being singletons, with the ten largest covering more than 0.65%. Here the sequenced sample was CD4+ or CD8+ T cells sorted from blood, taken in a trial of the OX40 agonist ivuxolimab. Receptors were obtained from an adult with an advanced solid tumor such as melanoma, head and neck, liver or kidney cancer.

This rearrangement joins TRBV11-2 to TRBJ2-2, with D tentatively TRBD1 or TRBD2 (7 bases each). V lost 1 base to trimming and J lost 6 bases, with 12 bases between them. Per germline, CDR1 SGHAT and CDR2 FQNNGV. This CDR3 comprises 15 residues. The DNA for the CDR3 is TGTGCCAGCAGCTTAGCGACAGGGAGGGCCGGGGAGCTGTTTTTT. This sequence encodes CASSLATGRAGELFF.

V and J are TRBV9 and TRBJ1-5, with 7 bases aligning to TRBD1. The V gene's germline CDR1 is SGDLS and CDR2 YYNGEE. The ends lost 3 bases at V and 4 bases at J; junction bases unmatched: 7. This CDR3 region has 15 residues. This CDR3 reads CASSASTGRNQPQHF. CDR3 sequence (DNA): TGTGCCAGCAGCGCGTCGACAGGGCGTAATCAGCCCCAGCATTTT.

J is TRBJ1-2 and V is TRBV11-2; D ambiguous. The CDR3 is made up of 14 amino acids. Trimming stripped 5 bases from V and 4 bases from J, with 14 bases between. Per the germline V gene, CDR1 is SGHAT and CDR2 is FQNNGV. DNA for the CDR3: TGTGCCAGCAGCGACGGCGCTGGACTCTATGGCTACACCTTC. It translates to CASSDGAGLYGYTF. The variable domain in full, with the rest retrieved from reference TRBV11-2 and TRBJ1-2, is EAGVAQSPRYKIIEKRQSVAFWCNPISGHATLYWYQQILGQGPKLLIQFQNNGVVDDSQLPKDRFSAERLKGVDSTLKIQPAKLEDSAVYLCASSDGAGLYGYTFGSGTRLTVV.

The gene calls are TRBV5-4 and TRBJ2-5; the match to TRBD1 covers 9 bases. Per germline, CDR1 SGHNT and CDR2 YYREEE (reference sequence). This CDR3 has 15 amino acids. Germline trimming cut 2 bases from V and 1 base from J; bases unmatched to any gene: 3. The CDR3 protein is CASSLDRGFQETQYF. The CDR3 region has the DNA TGTGCCAGCAGCTTAGACAGGGGGTTCCAAGAGACCCAGTACTTC.

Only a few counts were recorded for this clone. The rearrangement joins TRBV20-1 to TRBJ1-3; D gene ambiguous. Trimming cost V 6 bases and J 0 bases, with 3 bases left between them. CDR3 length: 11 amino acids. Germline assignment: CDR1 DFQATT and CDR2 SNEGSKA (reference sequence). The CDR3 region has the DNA TGCAGTGCCCACTCTGGAAACACCATATATTTT. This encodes CSAHSGNTIYF.

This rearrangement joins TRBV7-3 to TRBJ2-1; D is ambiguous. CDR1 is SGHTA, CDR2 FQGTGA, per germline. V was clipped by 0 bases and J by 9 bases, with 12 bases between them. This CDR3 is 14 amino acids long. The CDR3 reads CASSLTGPLSEQFF. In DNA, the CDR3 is TGTGCCAGCAGCTTAACTGGTCCTCTTAGTGAGCAGTTCTTC.

The CDR3 loop is CASSRGTGDYGYTF. CDR3 bases: TGTGCCAGCAGCCGCGGGACAGGGGACTATGGCTACACCTTC. The chain combines TRBV5-5 with TRBJ1-2; 10 bases are a match to TRBD1. The germline gives CDR1 SGHKS, CDR2 YYEKEE (reference sequence). This CDR3 has 14 amino acids. V shed 4 bases, J shed 3 bases, and the junction held 3 bases outside the gene matches. The full variable domain, rest sourced from reference TRBV5-5 and TRBJ1-2, is DAGVTQSPTHLIKTRGQQVTLRCSPISGHKSVSWYQQVLGQGPQFIFQYYEKEERGRGNFPDRFSARQFPNYSSELNVNALLLGDSALYLCASSRGTGDYGYTFGSGTRLTVV.

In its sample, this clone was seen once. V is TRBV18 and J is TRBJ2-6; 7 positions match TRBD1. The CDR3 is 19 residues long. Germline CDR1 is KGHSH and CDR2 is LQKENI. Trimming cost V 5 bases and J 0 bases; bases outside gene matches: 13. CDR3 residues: CASSVNRGSVNSGANVLTF. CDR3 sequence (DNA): TGTGCCAGCTCAGTTAACAGGGGTTCAGTAAACTCTGGGGCCAACGTCCTGACTTTC.

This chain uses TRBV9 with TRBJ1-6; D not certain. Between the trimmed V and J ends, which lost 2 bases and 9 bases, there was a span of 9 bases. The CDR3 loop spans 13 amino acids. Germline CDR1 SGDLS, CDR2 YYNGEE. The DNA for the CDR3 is TGTGCCAGCAGCGTTGGCAGTCTTTCACCCCTCCACTTT. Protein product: CASSVGSLSPLHF.

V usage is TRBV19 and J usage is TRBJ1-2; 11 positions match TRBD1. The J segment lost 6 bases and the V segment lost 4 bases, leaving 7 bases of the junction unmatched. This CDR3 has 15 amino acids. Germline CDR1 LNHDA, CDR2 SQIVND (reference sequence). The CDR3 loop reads CASSRYLDRGHGYTF. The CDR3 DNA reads TGTGCCAGTAGTAGGTACTTGGACAGGGGGCATGGCTACACCTTC.

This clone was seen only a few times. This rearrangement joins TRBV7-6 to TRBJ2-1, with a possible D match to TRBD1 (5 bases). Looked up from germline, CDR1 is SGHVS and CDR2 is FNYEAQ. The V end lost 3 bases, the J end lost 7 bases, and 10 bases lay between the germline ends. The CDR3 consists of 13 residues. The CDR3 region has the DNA TGTGCCAGCAGCTTGGACAACCTTAATGAGCAGTTCTTC. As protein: CASSLDNLNEQFF.

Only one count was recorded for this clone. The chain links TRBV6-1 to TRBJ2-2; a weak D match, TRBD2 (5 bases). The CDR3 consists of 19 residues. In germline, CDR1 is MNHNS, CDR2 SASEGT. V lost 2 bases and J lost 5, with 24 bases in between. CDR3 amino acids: CASSELVGYGAGGTGELFF. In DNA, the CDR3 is TGTGCCAGCAGTGAATTGGTGGGATATGGCGCGGGCGGAACCGGGGAGCTGTTTTTT.

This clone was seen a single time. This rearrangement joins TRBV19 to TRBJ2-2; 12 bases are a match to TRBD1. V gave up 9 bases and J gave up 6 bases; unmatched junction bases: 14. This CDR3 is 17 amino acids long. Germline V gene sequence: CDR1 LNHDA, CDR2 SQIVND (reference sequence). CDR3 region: CASTGTGGLRLAGELFF. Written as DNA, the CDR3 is TGTGCCAGCACCGGGACAGGGGGCCTTAGGTTGGCCGGGGAGCTGTTTTTT.

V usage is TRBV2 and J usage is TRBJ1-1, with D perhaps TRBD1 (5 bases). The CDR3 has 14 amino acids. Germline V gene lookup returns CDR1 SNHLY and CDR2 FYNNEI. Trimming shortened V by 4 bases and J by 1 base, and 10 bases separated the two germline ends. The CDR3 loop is CASSADTENTEAFF. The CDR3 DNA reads TGTGCCAGCAGTGCGGACACCGAGAACACTGAAGCTTTCTTT. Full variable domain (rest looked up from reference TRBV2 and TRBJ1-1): EPEVTQTPSHQVTQMGQEVILRCVPISNHLYFYWYRQILGQKVEFLVSFYNNEISEKSEIFDDQFSVERPDGSNFTLKIRSTKLEDSAMYFCASSADTENTEAFFGQGTRLTVV.

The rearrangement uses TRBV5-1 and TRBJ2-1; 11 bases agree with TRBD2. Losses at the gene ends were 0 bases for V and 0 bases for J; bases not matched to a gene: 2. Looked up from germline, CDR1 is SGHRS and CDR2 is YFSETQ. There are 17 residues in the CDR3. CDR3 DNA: TGCGCCAGCAGCTTGGTAACTAGCGGGAGCTCCTACAATGAGCAGTTCTTC. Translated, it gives CASSLVTSGSSYNEQFF.

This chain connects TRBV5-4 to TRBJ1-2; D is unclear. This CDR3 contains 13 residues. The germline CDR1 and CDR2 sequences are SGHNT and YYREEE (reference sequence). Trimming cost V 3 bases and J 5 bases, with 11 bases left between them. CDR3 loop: CASSSGGRYGYTF. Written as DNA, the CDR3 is TGTGCCAGCAGCTCCGGAGGTCGGTATGGCTACACCTTC.

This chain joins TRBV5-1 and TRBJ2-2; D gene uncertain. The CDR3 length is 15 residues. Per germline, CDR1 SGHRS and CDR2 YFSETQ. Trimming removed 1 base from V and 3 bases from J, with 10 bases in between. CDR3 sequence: CASSLTRRDTGELFF. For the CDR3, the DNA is TGCGCCAGCAGCTTGACCCGCCGTGACACCGGGGAGCTGTTTTTT.

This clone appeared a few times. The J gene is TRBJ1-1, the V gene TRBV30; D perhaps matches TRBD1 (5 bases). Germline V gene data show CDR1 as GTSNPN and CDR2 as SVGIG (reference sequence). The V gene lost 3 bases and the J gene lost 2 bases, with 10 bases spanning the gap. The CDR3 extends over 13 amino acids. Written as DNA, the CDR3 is TGTGCCTGGAGGTCGCAGGGAAACACTGAAGCTTTCTTT. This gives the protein CAWRSQGNTEAFF.

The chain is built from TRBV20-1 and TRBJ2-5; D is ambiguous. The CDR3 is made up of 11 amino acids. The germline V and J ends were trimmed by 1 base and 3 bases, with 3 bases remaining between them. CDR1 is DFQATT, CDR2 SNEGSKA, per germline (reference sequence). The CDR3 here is CSARVKETQYF. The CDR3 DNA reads TGCAGTGCTAGAGTTAAAGAGACCCAGTACTTC.